This passage covers 17 T cell receptor beta chains from one sample sequenced in a study of post-analysis software for immune sequencing data. General observations from the study: Patients used roughly five TRBV segments, including TRBV5-6, TRBV5-1 and TRBV20-1, more often than controls.

Unique molecular identifiers were built into the TCR beta cDNA libraries. One entry per CDR3 protein, called by TCRdb with MiXCR from the PCR reads. The repertoire holds 820,000 or so distinct CDR3 sequences, approximately 53% seen once, with approximately 4.5% in the top ten. Antigens for these TCRs are unknown. The sequenced sample consisted of blood. Receptor source: a girl aged 10-17 years with multiple sclerosis.

V gene TRBV12-3 or TRBV12-4 combines with J gene TRBJ2-3; TRBD2 matches 8 bases. CDR3 size: 15 residues. V lost 2 bases, J lost 2 bases, and 3 bases stayed unmatched. CDR3: CASSLTSGLTDTQYF. CDR3 coding DNA: TGTGCCAGCAGTTTAACTAGCGGACTCACAGATACGCAGTATTTT.

The chain links TRBV29-1 to TRBJ2-3, with 7 bases aligning to TRBD2. Germline-derived CDR1 and CDR2 are SQVTM and ANQGSEA. The CDR3 consists of 12 residues. The J segment lost 5 bases and the V segment lost 3 bases, leaving 2 bases of the junction unmatched. CDR3 loop: CSVDIAGDTQYF. The CDR3 DNA reads TGCAGCGTTGACATAGCGGGAGATACGCAGTATTTT.

The rearrangement joins TRBV12-3 or TRBV12-4 to TRBJ2-5, with D possibly being TRBD1 (6 bases). The CDR3 consists of 14 residues. V lost 5 bases, J lost 4 bases, and 14 bases lay in between. The CDR3 sequence: CASSGRTVRETQYF. The CDR3 nucleotides are TGTGCCAGCAGTGGAAGGACAGTACGAGAGACCCAGTACTTC.

The rearrangement uses TRBV2 and TRBJ2-3; 14 positions match TRBD2. Germline CDR1 SNHLY, CDR2 FYNNEI. CDR3 size: 16 residues. The ends lost 6 bases at V and 3 bases at J; junction bases unmatched: 5. The CDR3 DNA sequence: TGTGCCAGCAGAGGACTAGCGGGGGGTGCTACAGATACGCAGTATTTT. As protein: CASRGLAGGATDTQYF.

V and J are TRBV4-1 and TRBJ1-2; tentatively, D is TRBD1 (6 bases). Germline CDR1 MGHRA, CDR2 YSYEKL. V shed 0 bases and J shed 4 bases, with 15 bases lying between them. The CDR3 totals 16 residues. The DNA of the CDR3 is TGCGCCAGCAGCCAAGATAAAAACAGGGAAGGCTATGGCTACACCTTC. This translates into CASSQDKNREGYGYTF.

This chain uses TRBV29-1 with TRBJ2-7; D might be TRBD1 (5 bases). CDR1 is SQVTM and CDR2 is ANQGSEA in the germline V gene. This CDR3 has 14 amino acids. The germline V and J ends were trimmed by 0 bases and 2 bases, with 11 bases remaining between them. This chain's CDR3 is CSVEDRPGTYEQYF. The CDR3 DNA sequence: TGCAGCGTTGAAGATCGCCCAGGGACCTACGAGCAGTACTTC.

This clonotype turned up a few times. This sequence joins TRBV7-2 and TRBJ2-5, with D perhaps matching TRBD1 (5 bases). Between the trimmed V and J ends, which lost 10 bases and 1 base, there was a span of 13 bases. This CDR3 is 13 amino acids long. CDR1 and CDR2 from the germline V gene are SGHTA and FQGNSA. This chain's CDR3 is CATSGLTQETQYF. CDR3 DNA: TGTGCCACCTCAGGGCTGACCCAAGAGACCCAGTACTTC.

CDR3: CASSKSLTGSYGYTF. The CDR3 DNA follows: TGTGCCAGCAGCAAATCATTGACAGGGTCCTATGGCTACACCTTC. The V and J genes are TRBV5-6 and TRBJ1-2; 7 positions match TRBD1. This CDR3 is built from 15 residues. CDR1 and CDR2 from the germline V gene are SGHDT and YYEEEE. The ends lost 4 bases at V and 4 bases at J; junction bases unmatched: 10.

This clonotype was detected a few times. The genes are TRBV12-3 or TRBV12-4 and TRBJ2-1; TRBD2 aligns across 9 bases. V was pared by 6 bases and J by 4 bases, with 10 bases of the junction left unmatched. This CDR3 has 16 amino acids. The CDR3 region is CASSGWIAGDYNEQFF. The CDR3 nucleotides read TGTGCCAGCAGCGGGTGGATAGCGGGAGATTACAATGAGCAGTTCTTC.

V is TRBV7-2 and J is TRBJ1-2, with 9 bases fitting TRBD1. The CDR3 has 15 residues. The germline V gene has CDR1 SGHTA and CDR2 FQGNSA. V lost 2 bases, J lost 2 bases, and 3 bases stayed unmatched. In nucleotides, the CDR3 is TGTGCCAGCAGCTTAAGGACAGGGGAGAACTATGGCTACACCTTC. Its protein is CASSLRTGENYGYTF.

This chain links TRBV15 with TRBJ1-2; tentatively, D is TRBD1 (5 bases). Per the germline V gene, CDR1 is LNHNV and CDR2 is YYDKDF (reference sequence). The CDR3 has 15 residues. Trimming removed 7 bases from V and 5 bases from J, with 20 bases in between. In DNA, the CDR3 is TGTGCCACCACCAACAGCCTCCGGGACGATTATGGCTACACCTTC. It specifies CATTNSLRDDYGYTF.

This chain connects TRBV6-1 to TRBJ2-3, with TRBD1 identical over 8 bases. The CDR3 sequence is 16 residues long. Trimming removed 6 bases from V and 0 bases from J; junction bases left unmatched: 8. Germline CDR1 reads MNHNS; CDR2 reads SASEGT. The CDR3 region has the DNA TGTGCCAGCAGAAGGGACAGGACGGCGAGCACAGATACGCAGTATTTT. Amino acids: CASRRDRTASTDTQYF.

The CDR3 loop is CAIGGTGGNEKLFF. The CDR3, as DNA: TGTGCCATCGGCGGTACGGGTGGTAATGAAAAACTGTTTTTT. The chain is built from TRBV10-3 and TRBJ1-4; D is undetermined. CDR3 length: 14 amino acids. V was clipped by 8 bases and J by 4 bases, with 14 bases between them. Per the germline V gene, CDR1 is ENHRY and CDR2 is SYGVKD.

The chain combines TRBV12-3 or TRBV12-4 with TRBJ1-2; D may be TRBD1 (6 bases). Trimming pared 5 bases from V and 3 bases from J, leaving 16 bases between. CDR3 size: 15 residues. CDR3 protein: CASSRGAGDDYGYTF. Here the CDR3 DNA reads TGTGCCAGCAGTCGGGGGGCAGGGGACGACTATGGCTACACCTTC.

J is TRBJ2-7 and V is TRBV27, with D unresolved. Trimming took 6 bases from V and 5 from J, leaving 14 bases between them. This CDR3 region has 13 residues. Germline CDR1 reads MNHEY; CDR2 reads SMNVEV (reference sequence). The CDR3 DNA follows: TGTGCCAGCAGGCCTTTACGGGCAGACGAGCAGTACTTC. This sequence encodes CASRPLRADEQYF.

On this clonotype: An end of the junction does not agree with germline; a read error may underlie this. The chain uses TRBV5-1 and TRBJ1-6; the D gene is possibly TRBD1 (6 bases). Germline assignment: CDR1 SGHRS and CDR2 YFSETQ. This CDR3 is built from 20 residues. CDR3 in DNA: TGCGCCAGCAGCTTGAGGGAGCATATCAGGGGTAGCTCCTATAATTCACTCCTCCACTTT. This translates into CASSLREHIRGSSYNSLLHF.

Remarks on this clonotype: One end of the junction is discordant with germline, which a read error may explain. The chain couples TRBV3-1 to TRBJ2-3; D tentatively reads TRBD1 or TRBD2 (6 bases each). The CDR3 spans 15 residues. Germline V CDR1 and CDR2: LGHDT, YNNKEL (reference sequence). The CDR3 sequence is CASSQDPGRTDMQYF. The CDR3 nucleotides are TGTGCCAGCAGCCAAGATCCGGGGAGGACAGATATGCAGTATTTT.